The clone carrying this TCR beta chain has only a few counts. The antigen is not known. These data come from a study of blood T cells in healthy people across ages. Broader study findings: Older age went with lower TCR beta diversity per million T cells, in a roughly linear way.

Using a J-beta primer mix together with a sample-barcoded 5' primer, a second PCR was run for 7 to 11 cycles. A single record per CDR3 protein comes from TCRdb applying MiXCR to the 5' RACE reads. The sample includes more than 900,000 distinct CDR3 sequences, around 25% seen only once; the top ten take around 0.75%. This same sample was also taken into another study, of T cells of mothers and their children. This second study says: Over 8 million reads per mother and about 3 million per child were obtained.

The clonotype was recovered from a girl aged 2-10 years in good health. Sequencing was carried out using blood.

The DNA of the CDR3 is TGCAGTGCTAGTAGTCCCGGGATTATGAACACTGAAGCTTTCTTT. Its protein is CSASSPGIMNTEAFF. The chain carries TRBV20-1 and TRBJ1-1; D gene ambiguous. Germline V gene sequence: CDR1 DFQATT, CDR2 SNEGSKA (reference sequence). The CDR3 is made up of 15 amino acids. V was clipped by 3 bases and J by 0 bases, with 14 bases between them.